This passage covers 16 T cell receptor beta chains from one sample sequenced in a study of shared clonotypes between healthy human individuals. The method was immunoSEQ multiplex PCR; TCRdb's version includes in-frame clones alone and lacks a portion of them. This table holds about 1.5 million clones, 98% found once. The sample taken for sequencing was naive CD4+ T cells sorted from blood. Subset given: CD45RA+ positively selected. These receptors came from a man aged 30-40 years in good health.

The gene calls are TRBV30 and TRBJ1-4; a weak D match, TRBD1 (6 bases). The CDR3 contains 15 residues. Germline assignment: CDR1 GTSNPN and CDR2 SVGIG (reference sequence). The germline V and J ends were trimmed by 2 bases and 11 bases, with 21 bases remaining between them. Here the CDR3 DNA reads TGTGCCTGGAGTTTAATGGACCCGGGGAGGGGGAAACTGTTTTTT. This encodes CAWSLMDPGRGKLFF.

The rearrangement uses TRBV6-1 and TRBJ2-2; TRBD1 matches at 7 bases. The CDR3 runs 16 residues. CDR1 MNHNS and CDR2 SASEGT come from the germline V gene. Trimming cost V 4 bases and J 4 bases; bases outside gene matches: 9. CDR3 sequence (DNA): TGTGCCAGCAGTGGGGGGACAGTCCCTCCCACCGGGGAGCTGTTTTTT. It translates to CASSGGTVPPTGELFF.

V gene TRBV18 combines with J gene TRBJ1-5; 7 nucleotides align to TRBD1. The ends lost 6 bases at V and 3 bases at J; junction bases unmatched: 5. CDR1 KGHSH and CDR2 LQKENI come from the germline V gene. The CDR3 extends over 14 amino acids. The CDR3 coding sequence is TGTGCCAGCTCCAACAGGGGATTCAATCAGCCCCAGCATTTT. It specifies CASSNRGFNQPQHF.

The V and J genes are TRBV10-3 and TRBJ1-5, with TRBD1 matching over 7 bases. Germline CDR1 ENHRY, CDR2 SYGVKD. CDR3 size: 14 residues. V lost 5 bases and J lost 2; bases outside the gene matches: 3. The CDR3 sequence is CAISPQGGNQPQHF. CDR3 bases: TGTGCCATCAGTCCCCAGGGGGGCAATCAGCCCCAGCATTTT.

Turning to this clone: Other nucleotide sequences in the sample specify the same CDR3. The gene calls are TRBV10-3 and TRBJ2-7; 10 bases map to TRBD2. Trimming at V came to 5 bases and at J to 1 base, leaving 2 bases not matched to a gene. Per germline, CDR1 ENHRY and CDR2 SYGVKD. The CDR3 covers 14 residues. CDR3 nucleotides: TGTGCCATCAGTCCGACTAGCGGGTCCTACGAGCAGTACTTC. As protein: CAISPTSGSYEQYF.

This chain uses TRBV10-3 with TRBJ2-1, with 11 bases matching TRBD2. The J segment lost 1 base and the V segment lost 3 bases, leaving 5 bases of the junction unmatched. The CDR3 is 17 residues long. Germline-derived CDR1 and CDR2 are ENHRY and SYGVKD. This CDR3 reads CAISETLAGGSYNEQFF. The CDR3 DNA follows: TGTGCCATCAGTGAAACCCTAGCGGGAGGTTCCTACAATGAGCAGTTCTTC.

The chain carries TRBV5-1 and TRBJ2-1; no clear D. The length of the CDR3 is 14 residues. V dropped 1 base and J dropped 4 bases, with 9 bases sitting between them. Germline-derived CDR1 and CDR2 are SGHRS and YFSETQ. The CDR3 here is CASSLQSGYNEQFF. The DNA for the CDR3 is TGCGCCAGCAGCTTGCAGTCAGGTTACAATGAGCAGTTCTTC.

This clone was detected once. This chain's CDR3 is CASSLMAGTGQPQHF. DNA of the CDR3: TGTGCCAGCAGCTTAATGGCAGGCACGGGTCAGCCCCAGCATTTT. The chain has TRBV7-2 and TRBJ1-5; D is unresolved. Looked up from germline, CDR1 is SGHTA and CDR2 is FQGNSA. Trimming pared 2 bases from V and 6 bases from J, leaving 14 bases between. There are 15 residues in the CDR3.

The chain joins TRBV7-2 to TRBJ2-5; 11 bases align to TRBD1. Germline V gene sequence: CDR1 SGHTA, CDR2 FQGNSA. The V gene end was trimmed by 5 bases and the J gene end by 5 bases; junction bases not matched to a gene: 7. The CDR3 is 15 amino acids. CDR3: CASSPRTGGWETQYF. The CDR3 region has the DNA TGTGCCAGCAGCCCGCGGACAGGGGGCTGGGAGACCCAGTACTTC.

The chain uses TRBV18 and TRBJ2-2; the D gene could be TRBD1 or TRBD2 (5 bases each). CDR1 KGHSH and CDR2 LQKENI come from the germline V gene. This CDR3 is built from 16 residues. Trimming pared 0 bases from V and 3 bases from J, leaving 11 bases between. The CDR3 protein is CASSPPTGPYTGELFF. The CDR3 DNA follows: TGTGCCAGCTCACCACCTACGGGACCCTACACCGGGGAGCTGTTTTTT.

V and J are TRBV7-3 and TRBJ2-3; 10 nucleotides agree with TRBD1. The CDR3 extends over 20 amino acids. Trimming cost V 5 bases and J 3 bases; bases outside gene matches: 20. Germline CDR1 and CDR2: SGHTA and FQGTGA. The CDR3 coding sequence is TGTGCCAGCAGCCCATGGGTCGACAGGGGGCGACGAACGCCTACAGATACGCAGTATTTT. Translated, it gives CASSPWVDRGRRTPTDTQYF. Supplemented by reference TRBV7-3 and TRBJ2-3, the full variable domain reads GAGVSQTPSNKVTEKGKYVELRCDPISGHTALYWYRQSLGQGPEFLIYFQGTGAADDSGLPNDRFFAVRPEGSVSTLKIQRTERGDSAVYLCASSPWVDRGRRTPTDTQYFGPGTRLTVL.

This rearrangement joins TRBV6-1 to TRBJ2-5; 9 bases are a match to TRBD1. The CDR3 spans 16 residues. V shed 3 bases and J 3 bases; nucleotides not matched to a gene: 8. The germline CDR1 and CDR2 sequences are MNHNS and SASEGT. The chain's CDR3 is CASSDPLGTGKETQYF. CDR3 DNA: TGTGCCAGCAGTGACCCCCTAGGGACAGGGAAAGAGACCCAGTACTTC.

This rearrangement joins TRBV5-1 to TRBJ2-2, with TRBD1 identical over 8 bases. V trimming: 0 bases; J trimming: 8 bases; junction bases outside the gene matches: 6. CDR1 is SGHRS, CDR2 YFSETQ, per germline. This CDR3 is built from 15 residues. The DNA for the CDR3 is TGCGCCAGCAGCTTGGACGGACAGGGTGTGGGGGAGCTGTTTTTT. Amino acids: CASSLDGQGVGELFF.

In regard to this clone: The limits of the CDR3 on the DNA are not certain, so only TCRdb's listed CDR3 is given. The CDR3 is CASSFGPGQGAHNEQFF. The chain links TRBV5-1 to TRBJ2-1; the D call in the table, TRBD1, was not verified against the DNA. The CDR3 length equals 17 residues, ends included. Germline values: CDR1 SGHRS, CDR2 YFSETQ.

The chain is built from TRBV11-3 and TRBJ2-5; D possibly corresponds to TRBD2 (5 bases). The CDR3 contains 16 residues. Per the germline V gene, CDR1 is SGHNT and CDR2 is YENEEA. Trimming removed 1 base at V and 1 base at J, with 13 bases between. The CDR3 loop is CASSLGGSSSQETQYF. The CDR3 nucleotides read TGTGCCAGCAGCTTAGGAGGGAGCTCATCCCAAGAGACCCAGTACTTC.

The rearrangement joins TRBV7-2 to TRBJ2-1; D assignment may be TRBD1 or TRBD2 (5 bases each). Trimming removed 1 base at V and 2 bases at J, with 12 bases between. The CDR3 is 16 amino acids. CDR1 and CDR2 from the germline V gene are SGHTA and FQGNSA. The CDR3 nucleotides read TGTGCCAGCAGCTTAGGTGGGGGTCGGACCTACAATGAGCAGTTCTTC. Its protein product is CASSLGGGRTYNEQFF.